This TCR beta chain came from a study of vaccination and CD4 T cells after COVID-19 (dated by TCRdb to between 2021 and 2024). Background for the entire study: Every convalescent patient had a positive nasal swab PCR test for SARS-CoV-2, with mild disease in roughly nine patients and severe disease in one. In under 13 COVID-19 convalescent patients and a handful of infection-naive healthy vaccine recipients, researchers compared the spike-specific CD4+ TCR repertoire from before mRNA vaccination with the repertoire from after. Post-vaccine blood samples were taken a median of about 70 days after the second vaccine dose, with a range of roughly 14 to 241 days. Overlapping spike peptide pools from SARS-CoV-2 and from the common cold coronaviruses HCoV-NL63, HCoV-OC43 and HCoV-229E were used as culture stimuli. In control cultures, a CEFX viral epitope pool was used as positive control, an HIV-1 Nef peptide pool was used as negative control, or no peptide was added. The convalescent cohort included six males and four females, with two Hispanic individuals, seven Caucasians, two Asians and one multiracial person. Participants received two doses of either the Pfizer-BioNTech BNT162b2 vaccine (n=8) or the Moderna mRNA-1273 vaccine (n=2). Post-COVID blood samples were collected from convalescent patients a median of approximately 93 days after diagnosis, with a range of about 35 to 170 days. Findings and caveats that apply to the study as a whole: Nearly all vaccine-specific clones in convalescent patients (304 of 307) were mono-reactive for SARS-CoV-2 spike rather than cross-reactive with common cold coronaviruses. The median number of SARS-CoV-2-reactive clonotypes rose from 20 to 25 after infection to some 40 after vaccination, but the change was not significant. Relatively few convalescent patients were included in the study, and early timepoints after natural infection were not analyzed. Among convalescent patients, a median about 90% of the SARS-CoV-2-reactive clones seen after vaccination appeared only after vaccination, which suggests priming specific to the vaccine.

Notes on this clonotype: What antigen it recognizes has not been identified. The record has no base qualities; no much larger clone is one base away.

Receptor libraries were prepared by PCR. TCR sequencing of DNA from cultured CD4+ T cells used the Oncomine TCR Beta short-read assay at the Johns Hopkins FTIC core. The QIAamp micro DNA kit was used to extract genomic DNA from the cultured CD4+ T cells. Oncomine TCR Beta libraries made from cultured CD4+ T cells were pooled using unique dual indexes and sequenced on an Illumina iSeq 100. The published analysis was carried out like this. Non-productive sequences were removed, and CDR3s that did not start with C, did not end with F or W, or were shorter than 7 amino acids were discarded. The MANAFEST web application identified antigen-specific clonotypes by comparing peptide-stimulated wells against reference wells and other culture wells. Positive clones required FDR below 0.05, an odds ratio above 5, and productive frequency above 0.1% in at least two of three replicate wells. A clonotype counted as cross-reactive if it showed significant expansion both in the SARS-CoV-2 spike wells and in at least one common cold coronavirus spike condition. Using R version 3.6.1, CDR3 homology was evaluated through Levenshtein distances (stringdist) along with unrooted phylogenetic trees (ape). In TCRdb, the public reads were trimmed at Q25 with fastp and aligned with MiXCR, with productive beta chains retained. Rows are unified per CDR3 protein, each entry keeping the most common DNA and genes. TCRdb, not the original authors, processed these V and J calls. Within this sample are some 4,000 distinct CDR3 sequences, with less than 20% of them counted one time only. The ten most abundant clones make up roughly 24% of the sample.

Via the germline V gene, CDR1 is SGDLS and CDR2 YYNGEE. Trimming takes 3 bases from V and 5 bases from J, and the germline ends sit 17 bases apart. The CDR3 covers 15 residues, taking in both the cysteine and the phenylalanine. Solely the CDR3 DNA is kept, with 45 bases framed from the first base. In light of the paper, this sample's treatment or condition label describes: roughly 11-day PBMC culture with coronavirus spike peptide pools or control peptides (ViraFEST assay). The ViraFEST assay, used in the study, expanded antigen-specific T cells with peptide pools and then identified the expanded clonotypes through TCR sequencing. Positive SARS-CoV-2 PCR tests in the convalescent patients dated from March to December 2020, before Alpha, Beta and Delta variants emerged in the United States. PBMCs were cultured at roughly 2 million per well in IMDM supplemented with 5% human AB serum and 10 IU/ml IL-2, with about 10 ug/ml peptide pools added. On days 3 and 7, half of the culture medium was replaced with fresh IL-2-containing medium. Once the cells had been in culture for around 10 days, the EasySep CD4+ T cell isolation kit was used to isolate CD4+ T cells by negative selection. PBMCs were separated from whole blood using Ficoll-Paque Plus gradient centrifugation and then either used fresh or cryopreserved at -140C. Triplicate wells were generally used for each culture condition.

This clonotype originated in a human donor who had recovered from COVID-19. The chain is encoded by TRBV9 joined to TRBJ2-5; TRBD1 might be the D gene, on 6 matching bases. The sequenced sample consisted of CD4+ T cells from blood, cultured in vitro. The DNA reads as follows: TGTGCCAGCAGCGCCACAGGGATGGCCGTGGAGACCCAGTACTTC. This gives the protein CASSATGMAVETQYF.